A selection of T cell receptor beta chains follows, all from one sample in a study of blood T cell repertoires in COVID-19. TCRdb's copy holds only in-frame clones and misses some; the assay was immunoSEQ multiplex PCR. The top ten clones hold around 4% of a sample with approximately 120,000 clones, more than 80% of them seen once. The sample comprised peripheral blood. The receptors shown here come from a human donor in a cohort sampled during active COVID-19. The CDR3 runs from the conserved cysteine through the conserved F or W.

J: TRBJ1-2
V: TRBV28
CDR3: CASSLRGNYGYTF

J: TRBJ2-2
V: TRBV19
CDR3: CASIKRTGSTGELFF

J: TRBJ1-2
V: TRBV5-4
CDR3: CASSSPGTGAGANYGYTF

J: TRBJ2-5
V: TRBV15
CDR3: CATSRGEGETQYF

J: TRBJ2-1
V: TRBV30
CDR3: CAWSLGGRLGEQFF

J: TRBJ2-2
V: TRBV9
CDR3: CASSVIAGGLTGELFF

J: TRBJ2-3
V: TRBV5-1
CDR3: CASSLVGSGLSTDTQYF

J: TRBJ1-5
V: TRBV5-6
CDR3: CASSFGGRSNQPQHF

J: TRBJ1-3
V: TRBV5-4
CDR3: CASSLDGPTGGKWGNTIYF

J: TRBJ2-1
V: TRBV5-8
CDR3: CASIASGRDEQFF

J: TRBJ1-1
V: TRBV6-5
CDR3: CASYPSEVYTEAFF

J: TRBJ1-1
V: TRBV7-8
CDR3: CASRHLGAQNTEAFF

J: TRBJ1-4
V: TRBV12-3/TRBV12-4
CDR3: CASSFDFNEKLFF

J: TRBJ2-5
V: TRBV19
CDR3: CASSIGQQETQYF

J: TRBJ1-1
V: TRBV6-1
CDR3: CASSEGKGRWTEAFF

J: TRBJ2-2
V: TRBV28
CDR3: CASSFPGNTGELFF

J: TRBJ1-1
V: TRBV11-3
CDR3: CASSRTERTEAFF

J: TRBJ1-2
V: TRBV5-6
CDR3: CASSLVSGGNYGYTF

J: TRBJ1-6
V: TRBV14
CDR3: CASSLDRASPLHF

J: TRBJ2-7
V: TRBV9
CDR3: CASSGPGTGDHEQYF

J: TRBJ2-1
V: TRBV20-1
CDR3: CSARLDGEQFF

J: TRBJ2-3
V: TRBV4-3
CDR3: CASSQDWGTGAANSLADTQYF

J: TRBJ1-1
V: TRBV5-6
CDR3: CASSLPGNTEAFF

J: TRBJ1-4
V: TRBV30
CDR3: CARRDSGEKLFF

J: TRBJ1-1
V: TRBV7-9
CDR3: CASRVRENTEAFF

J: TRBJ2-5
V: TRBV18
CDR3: CASSPNREGETQYF

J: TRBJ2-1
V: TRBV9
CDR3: CASSALQGANEQFF

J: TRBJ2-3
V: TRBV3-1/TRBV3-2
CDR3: CASIGGIGQGTQYF

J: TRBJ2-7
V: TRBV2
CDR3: CASRRDTGREQYF

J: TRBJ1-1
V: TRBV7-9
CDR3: CASSLRGGRTQNTEAFF

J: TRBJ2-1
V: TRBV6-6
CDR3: CASSYLSSYNEQFF

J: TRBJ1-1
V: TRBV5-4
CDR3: CASSLDRDLINTAFF

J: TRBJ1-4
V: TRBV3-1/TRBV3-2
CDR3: CASSYRDGEKLFF

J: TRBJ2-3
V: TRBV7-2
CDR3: CASSLVAGPTDTQYF

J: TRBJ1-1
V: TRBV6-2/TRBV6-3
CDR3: CASSSQDSEAFF

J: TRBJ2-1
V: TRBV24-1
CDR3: CATSDLLLGQGQFF

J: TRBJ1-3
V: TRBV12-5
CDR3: CASGSFLGGTGNTIYF

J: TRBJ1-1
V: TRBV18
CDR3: CASSPRDRIMNTEAFF

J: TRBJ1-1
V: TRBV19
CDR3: CASSPPRGNTEAFF

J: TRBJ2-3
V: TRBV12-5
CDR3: CASGLVLEGGTDTQYF

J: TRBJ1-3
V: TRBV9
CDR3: CASSVDNRGAGNTIYF

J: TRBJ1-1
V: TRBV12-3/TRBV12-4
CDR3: CASSLTQGAEAFF

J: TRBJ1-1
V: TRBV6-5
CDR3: CAASRGSNTEAFF

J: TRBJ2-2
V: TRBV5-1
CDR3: CASSSGLAGAGELFF

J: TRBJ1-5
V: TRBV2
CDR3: CASSYPGQVNQPQHF

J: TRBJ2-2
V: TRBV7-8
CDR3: CASSYPRGQGNTGELFF

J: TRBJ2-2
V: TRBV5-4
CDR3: CASSLGRGRGAGELFF